This TCR beta chain was recovered during a study of cytomegalovirus exposure and HLA in healthy donors. The PCR ran on 60 Vbeta and 13 Jbeta primers. Sequencing was performed with immunoSEQ multiplex PCR; in TCRdb, only in-frame clones are kept and a portion is missing. Here the sample spans roughly 190,000 clones, around 85% being singletons. The CDR3 consists of 15 residues. The J segment lost 7 bases and the V segment lost 6 bases, leaving 8 bases of the junction unmatched. CDR1 is KGHSY, CDR2 FQNENV, per germline. The receptor comes from a man aged 18 to 29 in good health and CMV-seronegative. This sequence joins TRBV16 and TRBJ1-5; 11 bases are a match to TRBD1. The specimen sequenced was PBMCs. The CDR3 is CASRLQGDRGQPQHF. DNA for the CDR3: TGTGCCAGCAGACTACAGGGGGACAGGGGGCAGCCCCAGCATTTT.